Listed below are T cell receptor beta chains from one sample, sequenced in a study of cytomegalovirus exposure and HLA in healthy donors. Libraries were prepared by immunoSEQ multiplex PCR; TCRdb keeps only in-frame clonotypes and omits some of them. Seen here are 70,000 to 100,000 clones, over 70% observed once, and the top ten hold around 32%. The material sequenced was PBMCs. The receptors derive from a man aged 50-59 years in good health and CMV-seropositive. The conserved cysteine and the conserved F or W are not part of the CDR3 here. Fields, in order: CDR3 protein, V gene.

ASVGPLSTQY,TRBV19
ASGDSRSGNTIY,TRBV6-1
ASSLSSKSYEQY,TRBV7-2
ASSLASSGAYEQY,TRBV5-1
ASTLAGSSYNEQF,TRBV19
AISDPLGGPSYEQY,TRBV10-3
AIGGLADNEQF,TRBV10-3
AWSVGGADTEAF,TRBV30
ASSIGLAGAGETQY,TRBV19
ASSFAGAPYEQY,TRBV11-2
ASSPSGRISYEQY,TRBV4-3
ASSSLGFRYEQY,TRBV7-9
ASRKGQGSTEAF,TRBV2
ASRHDRGLTETQY,TRBV5-4
ASSFGGFGTQY,TRBV11-2
AIRGSEENTGELF,TRBV10-3
ASSLWTSAPPYEQY,TRBV5-6
ASRASGPETQY,TRBV6-1
ASSRRGELDTQY,TRBV6-5
ASSLAGQGGNEQY,TRBV5-1